The rows below give T cell receptor beta chains drawn from one sample of a study of T cell responses to AZD1222 COVID-19 vaccine. Assay used: immunoSEQ multiplex PCR; TCRdb lists only in-frame clones, some missing. The data hold roughly 97,000 clones, with approximately 89% observed a single time. The specimen was peripheral blood, collected on day 0 of AZD1222 vaccination. The receptors shown here come from an adult in good health. CDR3s include the opening cysteine and the closing phenylalanine or tryptophan. The D gene is left open where the match is weak. Clone size appears in some rows only: once, few, many, or a class for an expanded clone.

NA TRBJ2-7 NA TRBV6-5 TGTGCCAGCAAAAAAATAACAGGGTCCGAGCAGTACTTC CASKKITGSEQYF
NA TRBJ2-1 TRBD1 TRBV6-5 TGTGCCAGCAGCTTAACCGGGACAGGGGTTAACGAGCAGTTCTTC CASSLTGTGVNEQFF
NA TRBJ1-1 NA TRBV6-5 TGTGCCAGCATTAGCCCCCTTTTGAACACTGAAGCTTTCTTT CASISPLLNTEAFF
NA TRBJ2-5 TRBD2 TRBV11-3 TGTGCCAGCAGCTGGACTAGCGGAGAGACCCAGTACTTC CASSWTSGETQYF
NA TRBJ2-3 TRBD2 TRBV6-4 TGTGCCAGCATTAGGCTAGCGGGCACAGATACGCAGTATTTT CASIRLAGTDTQYF
NA TRBJ2-7 TRBD1 TRBV28 TGTGCCACTTATAACCGGGACAGGGAGAGTTACGAGCAGTACTTC CATYNRDRESYEQYF
NA TRBJ1-5 NA TRBV5-1 TGCGCCAGCAGCTTGGATCGGGGGCCTGGACAGCCCCAGCATTTT CASSLDRGPGQPQHF
NA TRBJ2-1 TRBD2 TRBV7-2 TGTGCCAGCAGCTTAGGGAGCGGGGTCCTTTACAATGAGCAGTTCTTC CASSLGSGVLYNEQFF
NA TRBJ2-7 TRBD2 TRBV25-1 TGTGCCAGCAGTGCCGCGGGAGCCATTTACGAGCAGTACTTC CASSAAGAIYEQYF
NA TRBJ2-7 TRBD1 TRBV7-9 TGTGCCAGCAGCTTACTCCGGGGACAGGGCACCTACGAGCAGTACTTC CASSLLRGQGTYEQYF
NA TRBJ1-2 NA TRBV5-1 TGCGCCAGCAGCCAACAGCTAGGCAGGGCCGAGAAAGGCTACACCTTC CASSQQLGRAEKGYTF
NA TRBJ2-5 NA TRBV15 TGTGCCACCAGCAGAGATCGCACACGAGAGACCCAGTACTTC CATSRDRTRETQYF
NA TRBJ1-5 NA TRBV7-8 TGTGCCAGCAGCGATGGGGGTCAGCCCCAGCATTTT CASSDGGQPQHF
NA TRBJ1-1 NA TRBV5-5 TGTGCCAGCAGCTTGACGAGGTCTGAAGCTTTCTTT CASSLTRSEAFF
NA TRBJ2-3 NA TRBV28 TGTGCCAGCAGTTCCCAATCGAGGGGACGGACAGATACGCAGTATTTT CASSSQSRGRTDTQYF
NA TRBJ1-3 NA TRBV3-1/TRBV3-2 TGTGCCAGCAGCCAAGGGGGCGCGCCTGGAAACACCATATATTTT CASSQGGAPGNTIYF
NA TRBJ2-5 NA TRBV24-1 TGTGCCACCAGTGATAACAGGGCCTTAAAAGAAGAGACCCAGTACTTC CATSDNRALKEETQYF
once TRBJ1-4 NA TRBV19 TGTGCCAGTAGTATTATTCGGGAAACAACTAATGAAAAACTGTTTTTT CASSIIRETTNEKLFF
NA TRBJ1-1 NA TRBV6-5 TGTGCCAGCAGTTACTTCGACACTGAAACTGAAGCTTTCTTT CASSYFDTETEAFF
NA TRBJ1-2 NA TRBV19 TGTGCCAGTAGTATACCGCCGGGGGGGGCGGATGGCTACACCTTC CASSIPPGGADGYTF
NA TRBJ2-7 NA TRBV15 TGTGCCACCAGCAGAGGGCCCCCTTCTTACGAGCAGTACTTC CATSRGPPSYEQYF
NA TRBJ1-5 NA TRBV23-1 TGCGCCAGCAGTCTCCTCCTTCGGAATCAGCCCCAGCATTTT CASSLLLRNQPQHF
NA TRBJ1-2 NA TRBV19 TGTGCCAGTAGTATAGATGAGGGCGGATATGGCTACACCTTC CASSIDEGGYGYTF
NA TRBJ2-7 TRBD2 TRBV18 TGTGCCAGCTCATCGACTAGCGGGGGGTACTACGAGCAGTACTTC CASSSTSGGYYEQYF
NA TRBJ2-1 TRBD2 TRBV28 TGTGCCAGCAGTTTAATGGGAGGACTAGCGGGAGGCGGGGGTTACAATGAGCAGTTCTTC CASSLMGGLAGGGGYNEQFF
NA TRBJ2-3 TRBD2 TRBV7-9 TGTGCCAGCAGCATCACACTAGCGGGGCTCACAGATACGCAGTATTTT CASSITLAGLTDTQYF
NA TRBJ1-3 NA TRBV12-3/TRBV12-4 TGTGCCAGCAGCTCACAGGCTGGAAACACCATATATTTT CASSSQAGNTIYF
NA TRBJ1-1 TRBD1 TRBV28 TGTGCCAGCAGTTCGACAGGGGACACTGAAGCTTTCTTT CASSSTGDTEAFF
NA TRBJ2-5 TRBD2 TRBV3-1/TRBV3-2 TGTGCCAGCAGCCAACTTCGGGGGGGTCAAGAGACCCAGTACTTC CASSQLRGGQETQYF
NA TRBJ1-2 NA TRBV4-2 TGTGCCAGCAGCCATGCTCAGACTGGACGGGACGACTATGGCTACACCTTC CASSHAQTGRDDYGYTF
once TRBJ1-2 TRBD1 TRBV27 TGTGCCAGCGCTCGGGACAGGGGCGCTTATGGCTACACCTTC CASARDRGAYGYTF
NA TRBJ2-3 TRBD1 TRBV7-3 TGTGCCAGCAGGCCGGGACAGGGGACCGCAGATACGCAGTATTTT CASRPGQGTADTQYF
NA TRBJ1-2 NA TRBV10-3 TGTGCCATCAGTGATATCTCGACCGGCTACACCTTC CAISDISTGYTF
once TRBJ2-7 TRBD1 TRBV5-4 TGTGCCAGCAGCCCGAACAGGGGGCGAGTCCCCCAGTACTTC CASSPNRGRVPQYF
NA TRBJ1-3 NA TRBV7-9 TGTGCCAGCAGCTTAGTCACCGGCTACGGAAACACCATATATTTT CASSLVTGYGNTIYF
NA TRBJ1-1 NA TRBV29-1 TGCAGCGTTTTTCCCCGGGGGAGAGAGAACACTGAAGCTTTCTTT CSVFPRGRENTEAFF
NA TRBJ1-2 TRBD1 TRBV6-5 TGTGCCAGCATCCCCACACAGGGGGGGAACTATGGCTACACCTTC CASIPTQGGNYGYTF
NA TRBJ1-1 NA TRBV6-5 TGTGCCAGCTACTTGGGTGGATCGACTGAAGCTTTCTTT CASYLGGSTEAFF
NA TRBJ2-2 TRBD2 TRBV5-1 TGCGCCAGCAGCGAGACTAGCGGGAGTATGCGGACCGGGGAGCTGTTTTTT CASSETSGSMRTGELFF
NA TRBJ2-7 TRBD1 TRBV7-2 TGTGCCAGCAGCTTGGTCCACAGGGGGAGCTACGAGCAGTACTTC CASSLVHRGSYEQYF
NA TRBJ2-2 NA TRBV3-1/TRBV3-2 TGTGCCAGCAGCCCTCCCGAAAAGCGGACCGGGGAGCTGTTTTTT CASSPPEKRTGELFF
NA TRBJ1-6 NA TRBV30 TGTGCCTGGGGGCCTGTTTATAATTCACCCCTCCACTTT CAWGPVYNSPLHF
NA TRBJ2-3 TRBD2 TRBV7-2 TGTGCCAGCAGCCCAAGGACTAGCGGGAGATTGAGAACAGATACGCAGTATTTT CASSPRTSGRLRTDTQYF
NA TRBJ1-6 NA TRBV6-5 TGTGCCAGCAGCTTATCCTATAATTCACCCCTCCACTTT CASSLSYNSPLHF
NA TRBJ2-7 NA TRBV6-2/TRBV6-3 TGTGCCAGCAGTTACCTACAATCAGGAGGGGGCGAGCAGTACTTC CASSYLQSGGGEQYF
NA TRBJ2-3 TRBD2 TRBV24-1 TGTGCCACCAGTGATTTCGCGGGGGGGCCTGATACGCAGTATTTT CATSDFAGGPDTQYF
few TRBJ1-5 NA TRBV28 TGTGCCAGCAGTCCTCCGGCGGGCAATCAGCCCCAGCATTTT CASSPPAGNQPQHF
NA TRBJ2-7 NA TRBV6-2/TRBV6-3 TGTGCCAGCAGTTACTCGAACAACTGGGGCACCGATCTGGACGAGCAGTACTTC CASSYSNNWGTDLDEQYF
NA TRBJ2-2 NA TRBV7-2 TGTGCCAGCAGCTTAGGGAGTCAGGACCCCGGGGAGCTGTTTTTT CASSLGSQDPGELFF
NA TRBJ2-1 TRBD2 TRBV6-2/TRBV6-3 TGTGCCAGCAGTTACCCTAGCGGGAGCTATGAGCAGTTCTTC CASSYPSGSYEQFF